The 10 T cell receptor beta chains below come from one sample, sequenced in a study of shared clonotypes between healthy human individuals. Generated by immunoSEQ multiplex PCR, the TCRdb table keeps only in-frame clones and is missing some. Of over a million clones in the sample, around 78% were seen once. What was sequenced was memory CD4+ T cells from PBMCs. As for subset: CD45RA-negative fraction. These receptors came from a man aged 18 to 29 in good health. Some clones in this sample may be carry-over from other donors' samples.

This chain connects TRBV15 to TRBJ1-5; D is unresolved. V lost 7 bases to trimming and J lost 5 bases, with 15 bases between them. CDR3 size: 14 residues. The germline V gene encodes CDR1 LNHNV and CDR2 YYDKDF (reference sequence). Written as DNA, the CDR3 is TGTGCCACCACGAGGCGGAAACGAGATCAGCCCCAGCATTTT. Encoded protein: CATTRRKRDQPQHF.

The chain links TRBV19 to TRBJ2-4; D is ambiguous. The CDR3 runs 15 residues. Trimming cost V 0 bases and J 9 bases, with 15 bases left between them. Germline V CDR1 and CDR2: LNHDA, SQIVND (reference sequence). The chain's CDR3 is CASSIDNRSFGIQYF. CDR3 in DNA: TGTGCCAGTAGTATAGATAATCGCTCGTTTGGCATTCAGTACTTC.

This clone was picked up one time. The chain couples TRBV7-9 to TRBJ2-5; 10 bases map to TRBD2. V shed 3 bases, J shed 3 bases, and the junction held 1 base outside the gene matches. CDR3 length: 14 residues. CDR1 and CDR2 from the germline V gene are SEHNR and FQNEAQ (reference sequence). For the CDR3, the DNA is TGTGCCAGCAGCTTGCTAGCGGGGGAAGAGACCCAGTACTTC. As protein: CASSLLAGEETQYF.

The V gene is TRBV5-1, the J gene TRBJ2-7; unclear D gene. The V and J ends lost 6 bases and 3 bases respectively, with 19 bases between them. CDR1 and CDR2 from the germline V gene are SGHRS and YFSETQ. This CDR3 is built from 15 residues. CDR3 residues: CASTMGGARSYEQYF. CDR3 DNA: TGCGCCAGCACTATGGGCGGTGCGCGGAGCTACGAGCAGTACTTC.

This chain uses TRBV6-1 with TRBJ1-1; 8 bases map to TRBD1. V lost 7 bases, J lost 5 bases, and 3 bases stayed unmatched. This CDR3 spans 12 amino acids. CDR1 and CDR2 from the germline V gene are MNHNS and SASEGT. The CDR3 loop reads CASINRGTEAFF. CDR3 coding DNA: TGTGCCAGCATAAACAGGGGGACTGAAGCTTTCTTT.

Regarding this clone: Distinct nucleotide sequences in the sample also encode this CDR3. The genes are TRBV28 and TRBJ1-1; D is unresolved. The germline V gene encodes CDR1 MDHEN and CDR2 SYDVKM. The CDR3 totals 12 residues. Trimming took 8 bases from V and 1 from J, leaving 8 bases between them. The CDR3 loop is CASLRGNTEAFF. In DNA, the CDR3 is TGTGCCAGCCTACGGGGGAACACTGAAGCTTTCTTT.

Here the CDR3 reads CASSQDLAAYEQYF. CDR3 coding DNA: TGCGCCAGCAGCCAAGATCTAGCGGCCTACGAGCAGTACTTC. The chain employs TRBV4-3 and TRBJ2-7; 7 nucleotides match TRBD2. The germline V gene encodes CDR1 LGHNA and CDR2 YSLEER. This CDR3 spans 14 amino acids. V was pared by 0 bases and J by 2 bases, with 1 base of the junction left unmatched.

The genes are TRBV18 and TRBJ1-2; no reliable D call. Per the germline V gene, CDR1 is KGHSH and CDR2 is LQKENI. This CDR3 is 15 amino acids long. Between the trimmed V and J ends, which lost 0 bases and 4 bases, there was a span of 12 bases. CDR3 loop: CASSPPSSRVYGYTF. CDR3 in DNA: TGTGCCAGCTCACCACCAAGCTCCCGGGTCTATGGCTACACCTTC. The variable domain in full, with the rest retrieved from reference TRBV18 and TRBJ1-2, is NAGVMQNPRHLVRRRGQEARLRCSPMKGHSHVYWYRQLPEEGLKFMVYLQKENIIDESGMPKERFSAEFPKEGPSILRIQQVVRGDSAAYFCASSPPSSRVYGYTFGSGTRLTVV.

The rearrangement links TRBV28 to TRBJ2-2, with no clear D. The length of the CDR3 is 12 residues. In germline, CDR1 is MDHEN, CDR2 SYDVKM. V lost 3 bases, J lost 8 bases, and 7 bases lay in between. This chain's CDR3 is CASSFGTGELFF. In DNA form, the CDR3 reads TGTGCCAGCAGTTTTGGTACGGGGGAGCTGTTTTTT.

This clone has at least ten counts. The CDR3 is CASGLSDSWAFF. The CDR3 DNA is TGTGCTAGTGGTTTGTCCGACTCGTGGGCTTTCTTT. The chain has TRBV12-5 and TRBJ1-1, with D hard to call. CDR3 length equals 12 residues. The V gene lost 2 bases and the J gene lost 11 bases, with 12 bases spanning the gap. Germline loops: CDR1 LGHNT, CDR2 FRNRAP.